Listed below are T cell receptor beta chains from one sample, sequenced in a study of OX40 agonist ivuxolimab in advanced cancers. This table comes from immunoSEQ multiplex PCR, and its TCRdb copy is limited to in-frame clones, with some not included. The sample carries roughly 5,100 clones, approximately 66% recorded once. The source was CD4+ or CD8+ T cells sorted from blood, collected in a trial of the OX40 agonist ivuxolimab. The origin of the receptors is an adult with an advanced solid tumor such as melanoma, head and neck, liver or kidney cancer. CDR3s include the opening cysteine and the closing phenylalanine or tryptophan. A D gene is named only where the DNA matches it firmly. Size is omitted from some rows. Given values are once, few, many or a class for expanded clones.

D gene	clone size	J gene	V gene	CDR3 protein	CDR3 DNA
.	.	TRBJ1-2	TRBV11-2	CASSLEGSYGYTF	TGTGCCAGCAGCTTAGAGGGGAGCTATGGCTACACCTTC
.	few	TRBJ1-6	TRBV7-9	CASSDHNSPLHF	TGTGCCAGCAGCGATCATAATTCACCCCTCCACTTT
TRBD1	.	TRBJ1-5	TRBV9	CASSAQGRNNQPQHF	TGTGCCAGCAGCGCACAGGGGAGAAACAATCAGCCCCAGCATTTT
.	few	TRBJ2-6	TRBV7-6	CASSRWTNSGANVLTF	TGTGCCAGCAGCAGATGGACCAACTCTGGGGCCAACGTCCTGACTTTC
.	.	TRBJ1-5	TRBV4-2	CASSQAGQQRNQPQHF	TGTGCCAGCAGCCAAGCTGGGCAGCAGAGAAATCAGCCCCAGCATTTT
TRBD1	.	TRBJ2-7	TRBV6-1	CASSASRQGVHEQYF	TGTGCCAGCAGTGCCTCCAGACAGGGGGTCCACGAGCAGTACTTC
.	once	TRBJ1-4	TRBV7-9	CASSFGQGPRMEKLFF	TGTGCCAGCAGCTTCGGCCAGGGTCCTCGCATGGAAAAACTGTTTTTT
TRBD1	.	TRBJ2-7	TRBV10-3	CAISDYTTGSLEQYF	TGTGCCATCAGTGACTACACGACAGGGTCCCTCGAGCAGTACTTC
.	.	TRBJ2-2	TRBV5-3	CASKDRHRGSTGELFF	TGCGCCAGCAAGGATCGGCACCGGGGGAGCACCGGGGAGCTGTTTTTT
.	.	TRBJ1-2	TRBV2	CASSEARRGAVEGYTF	TGTGCCAGCAGTGAAGCGCGCCGGGGGGCAGTAGAAGGCTACACCTTC
.	.	TRBJ1-2	TRBV7-9	CASSLDVPNYGYTF	TGTGCCAGCAGCTTAGACGTCCCTAACTATGGCTACACCTTC
.	.	TRBJ1-3	TRBV6-4	CASSEQGRDSSGNTIYF	TGTGCCAGCAGTGAGCAGGGTAGGGACTCCTCTGGAAACACCATATATTTT
.	.	TRBJ2-3	TRBV9	CASSVVGFTDTQYF	TGTGCCAGCAGCGTCGTGGGATTCACAGATACGCAGTATTTT
.	.	TRBJ2-7	TRBV6-6	CASLVQAGYEQYF	TGTGCCAGCCTGGTACAGGCAGGCTACGAGCAGTACTTC
.	.	TRBJ2-7	TRBV28	CASSLQGYGYEQYF	TGTGCCAGCAGCTTACAGGGATACGGCTACGAGCAGTACTTC
TRBD1	.	TRBJ2-1	TRBV4-1	CASSQDGGQPGLEQFF	TGCGCCAGCAGCCAAGATGGGGGACAGCCAGGGTTGGAGCAGTTCTTC
.	many	TRBJ2-7	TRBV4-2	CASSQEGPRGFYEQYF	TGTGCCAGCAGCCAAGAGGGCCCCCGGGGCTTTTACGAGCAGTACTTC
.	.	TRBJ2-1	TRBV7-3	CASSFSGGGNEQFF	TGTGCCAGCAGCTTTTCAGGGGGAGGCAATGAGCAGTTCTTC
.	many	TRBJ2-3	TRBV9	CASSVEGRGADTQYF	TGTGCCAGCAGCGTAGAGGGCAGGGGCGCAGATACGCAGTATTTT
TRBD2	.	TRBJ2-1	TRBV5-4	CASRPSGSSYNEQFF	TGTGCCAGCAGGCCTAGCGGAAGCTCCTACAATGAGCAGTTCTTC
TRBD2	.	TRBJ2-2	TRBV7-9	CASSAPLAGENTGELFF	TGTGCCAGCAGCGCACCACTCGCGGGGGAGAACACCGGGGAGCTGTTTTTT
.	medium-sized	TRBJ2-2	TRBV19	CASSVRIGELFF	TGTGCCAGTAGTGTTCGGATCGGGGAGCTGTTTTTT
TRBD1	.	TRBJ1-2	TRBV19	CASSWGTGTYGYTF	TGTGCCAGTAGTTGGGGGACAGGGACCTATGGCTACACCTTC
TRBD1	.	TRBJ1-5	TRBV4-1	CASSQDQGGGNQPQHF	TGCGCCAGCAGCCAAGATCAGGGGGGCGGCAATCAGCCCCAGCATTTT
TRBD1	.	TRBJ2-2	TRBV19	CASRRTGETGELFF	TGTGCCAGTAGGCGGACAGGGGAAACCGGGGAGCTGTTTTTT
TRBD2	.	TRBJ2-1	TRBV19	CAANRGGDYNEQFF	TGTGCCGCAAACCGCGGGGGGGACTACAATGAGCAGTTCTTC
TRBD1	.	TRBJ2-7	TRBV9	CASGPGQGSYEQYF	TGTGCCAGCGGACCGGGACAGGGGTCCTACGAGCAGTACTTC
.	.	TRBJ2-3	TRBV12-5	CASGSGSRVTDTQYF	TGTGCTAGTGGTTCTGGCTCCAGGGTGACAGATACGCAGTATTTT
.	.	TRBJ2-2	TRBV5-8	CASKDRHRGSTGELFF	TGCGCCAGCAAGGATCGGCACCGGGGGAGCACCGGGGAGCTGTTTTTT
TRBD1	.	TRBJ1-1	TRBV27	CASGRRTGRTEAFF	TGTGCCAGCGGTCGTAGGACAGGCCGGACTGAAGCTTTCTTT
.	.	TRBJ2-7	TRBV7-9	CASGRDFSYEQYF	TGTGCCAGCGGAAGGGATTTCTCCTACGAGCAGTACTTC
TRBD2	few	TRBJ2-7	TRBV7-9	CASSPRLAGVYEQYF	TGTGCCAGCAGCCCTCGACTAGCTGGAGTCTACGAGCAGTACTTC
.	few	TRBJ1-2	TRBV6-5	CASSLDSLGYTF	TGTGCCAGCAGTTTGGACAGCCTCGGCTACACCTTC
.	.	TRBJ1-4	TRBV2	CASSERNRANEKLFF	TGTGCCAGCAGTGAACGTAACAGGGCGAATGAAAAACTGTTTTTT